This entry concerns a single T cell receptor beta chain. Sequenced by immunoSEQ multiplex PCR; TCRdb stores in-frame clones only, minus some. The table records about 330,000 clones, 86% of them present only once. The CDR3 has 15 residues. V was trimmed by 4 bases and J by 1 base, leaving 13 bases between them. Germline V gives CDR1 MGHDK, CDR2 SYGVNS. The data belong to a study of cytomegalovirus exposure and HLA in healthy donors. The chain joins TRBV25-1 to TRBJ1-1, with D maybe TRBD1 (6 bases). The receptor's source is a woman younger than 30 in good health and CMV-seronegative. The sequencing sample was made of PBMCs. CDR3 sequence: CASSGGSGANTEAFF. The CDR3, as DNA: TGTGCCAGCAGTGGGGGATCAGGGGCGAACACTGAAGCTTTCTTT.